This TCR beta chain is from a study of CD8 T cells in Susac syndrome. Purification of the CD8+ and CD4+ T cells relied on negative isolation, and TEMRA cells underwent FACS enrichment. The authors reverse transcribed about 0.5 to 1 ug RNA with random hexamers. Amplification of the TCR beta CDR3 was carried out by immunoSEQ multiplex PCR, which spanned a total of 54 Vbeta and 13 Jbeta segments. TCRdb fed the immunoSEQ multiplex PCR reads into MiXCR, producing one record per CDR3 protein. Among around 110,000 distinct CDR3 sequences listed, 85% to 95% were seen once. V lost 0 bases to trimming and J lost 5 bases; unmatched junction nucleotides: 2. The germline CDR1 and CDR2 sequences are SGDLS and YYNGEE. The length of the CDR3 is 15 residues. General study results and limits: Clonal expansion of Susac CD8+ cells peaked in TEMRA cells, and it also peaked in active patients. Across the total CD8+ repertoires, about 17 Susac-specific public clones were detected, and across the CD8+ TEMRA repertoires, several such clones were detected.

Of note for this clonotype: The antigen is undetermined.

J is TRBJ2-1 and V is TRBV9, with TRBD2 matching over 10 bases. Sequenced sample: CD8+ T cells from PBMCs. The sequence was obtained from a human donor with Susac syndrome. CDR3 region: CASSVVSGGDNEQFF. Written as DNA, the CDR3 is TGTGCCAGCAGCGTAGTCAGCGGGGGGGACAATGAGCAGTTCTTC.